This T cell receptor beta chain was found in a study of T cell repertoires in cytomegalovirus infection. Background on the study: Through public TCR beta signatures, both CMV infection and matching HLA type were indicated.

This CDR3 comprises 15 residues. Trimming took 5 bases from V and 4 from J, leaving 15 bases between them. Only a few counts were recorded for this clonotype. Its antigen is unknown. MiXCR, applied by TCRdb to the reads, yields one record per CDR3 protein. Of about 50,000 distinct CDR3 sequences in the sample, around 20% were seen once. Source: CD8+ T cells from cultured PBMCs, taken from culture after CMV antigen stimulation. V and J are TRBV12-3 or TRBV12-4 and TRBJ1-5; D remains unclear. This TCR derives from a human donor in good health (CMV status not recorded). Some clones in this sample may be carry-over from other donors' samples. The CDR3 protein is CASSTRSRRNQPQHF. Written as DNA, the CDR3 is TGTGCCAGCAGTACCAGATCCCGAAGGAATCAGCCCCAGCATTTT.